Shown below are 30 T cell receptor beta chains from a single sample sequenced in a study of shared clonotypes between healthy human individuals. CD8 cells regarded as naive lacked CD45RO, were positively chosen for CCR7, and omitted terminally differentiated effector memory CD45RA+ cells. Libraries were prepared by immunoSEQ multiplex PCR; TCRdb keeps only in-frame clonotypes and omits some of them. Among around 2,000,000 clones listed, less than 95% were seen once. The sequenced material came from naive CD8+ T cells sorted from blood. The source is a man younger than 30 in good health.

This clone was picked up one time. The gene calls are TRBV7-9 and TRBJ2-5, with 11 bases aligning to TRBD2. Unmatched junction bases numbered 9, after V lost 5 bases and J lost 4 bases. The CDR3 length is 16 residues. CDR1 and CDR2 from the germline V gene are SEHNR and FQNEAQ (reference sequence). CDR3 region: CASSPPLAGGPETQYF. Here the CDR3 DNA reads TGTGCCAGCAGCCCCCCTCTAGCGGGGGGCCCAGAGACCCAGTACTTC.

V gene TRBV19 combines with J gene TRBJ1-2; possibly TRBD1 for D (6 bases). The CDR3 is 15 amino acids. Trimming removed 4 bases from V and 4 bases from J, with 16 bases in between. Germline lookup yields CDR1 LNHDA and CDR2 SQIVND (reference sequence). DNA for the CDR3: TGTGCCAGTAGTACTCTTTCAACAGGGCCCTATGGCTACACCTTC. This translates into CASSTLSTGPYGYTF.

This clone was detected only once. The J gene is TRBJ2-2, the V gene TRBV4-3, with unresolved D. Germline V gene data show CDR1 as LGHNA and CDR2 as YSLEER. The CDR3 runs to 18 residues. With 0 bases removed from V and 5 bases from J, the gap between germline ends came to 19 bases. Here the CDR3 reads CASSQDSHQVKWTGELFF. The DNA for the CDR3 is TGCGCCAGCAGCCAAGATTCCCACCAAGTAAAATGGACCGGGGAGCTGTTTTTT.

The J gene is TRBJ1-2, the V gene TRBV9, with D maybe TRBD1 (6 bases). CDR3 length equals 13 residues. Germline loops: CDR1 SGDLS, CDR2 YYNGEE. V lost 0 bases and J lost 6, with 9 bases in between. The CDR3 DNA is TGTGCCAGCAGCGTAGAGGAGGGGGATGGCTACACCTTC. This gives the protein CASSVEEGDGYTF.

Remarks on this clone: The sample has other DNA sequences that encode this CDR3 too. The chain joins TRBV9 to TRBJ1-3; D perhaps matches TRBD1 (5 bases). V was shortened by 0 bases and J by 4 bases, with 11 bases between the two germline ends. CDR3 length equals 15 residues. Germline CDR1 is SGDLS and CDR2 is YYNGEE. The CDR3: CASSVVGAAGNTIYF. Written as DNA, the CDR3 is TGTGCCAGCAGCGTAGTCGGGGCCGCCGGAAACACCATATATTTT. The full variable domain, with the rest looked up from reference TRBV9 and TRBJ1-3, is DSGVTQTPKHLITATGQRVTLRCSPRSGDLSVYWYQQSLDQGLQFLIQYYNGEERAKGNILERFSAQQFPDLHSELNLSSLELGDSALYFCASSVVGAAGNTIYFGEGSWLTVV.

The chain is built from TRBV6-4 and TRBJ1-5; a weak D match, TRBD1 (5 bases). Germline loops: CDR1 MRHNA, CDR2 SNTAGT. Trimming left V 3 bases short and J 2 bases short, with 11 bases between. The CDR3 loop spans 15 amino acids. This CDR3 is CASSDGGTGNQPQHF. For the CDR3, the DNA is TGTGCCAGCAGTGATGGGGGGACGGGCAATCAGCCCCAGCATTTT.

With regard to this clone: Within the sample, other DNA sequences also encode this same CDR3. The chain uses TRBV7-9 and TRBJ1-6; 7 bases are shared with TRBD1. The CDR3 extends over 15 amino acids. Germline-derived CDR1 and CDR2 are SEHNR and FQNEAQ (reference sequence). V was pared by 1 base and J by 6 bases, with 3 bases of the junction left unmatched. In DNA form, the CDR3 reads TGTGCCAGCAGCTTAGGGACAGGTAGTAATTCACCCCTCCACTTT. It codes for CASSLGTGSNSPLHF.

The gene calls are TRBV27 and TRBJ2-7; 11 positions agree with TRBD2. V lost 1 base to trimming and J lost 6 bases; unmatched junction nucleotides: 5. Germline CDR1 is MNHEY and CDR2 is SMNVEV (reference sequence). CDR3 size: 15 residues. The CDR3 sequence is CASSLYTSGSGEQYF. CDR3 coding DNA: TGTGCCAGCAGTTTATACACTAGCGGGAGCGGCGAGCAGTACTTC.

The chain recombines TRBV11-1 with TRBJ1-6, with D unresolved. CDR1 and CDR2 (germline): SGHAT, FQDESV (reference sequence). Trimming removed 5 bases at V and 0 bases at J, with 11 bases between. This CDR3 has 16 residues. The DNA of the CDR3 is TGTGCCAGCAGCAAATCTCTAGCCTCCTATAATTCACCCCTCCACTTT. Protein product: CASSKSLASYNSPLHF.

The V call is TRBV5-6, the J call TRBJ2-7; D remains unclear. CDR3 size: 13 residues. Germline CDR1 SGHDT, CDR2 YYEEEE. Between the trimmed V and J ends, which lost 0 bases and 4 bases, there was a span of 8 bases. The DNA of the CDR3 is TGTGCCAGCAGCTTGGGGCCAGAGTACGAGCAGTACTTC. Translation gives CASSLGPEYEQYF.

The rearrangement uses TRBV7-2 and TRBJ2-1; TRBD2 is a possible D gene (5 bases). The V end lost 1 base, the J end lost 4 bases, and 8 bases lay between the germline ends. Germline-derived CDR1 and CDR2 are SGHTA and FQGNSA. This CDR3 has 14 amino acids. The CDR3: CASSLERPYNEQFF. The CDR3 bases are TGTGCCAGCAGCTTAGAGCGGCCTTACAATGAGCAGTTCTTC.

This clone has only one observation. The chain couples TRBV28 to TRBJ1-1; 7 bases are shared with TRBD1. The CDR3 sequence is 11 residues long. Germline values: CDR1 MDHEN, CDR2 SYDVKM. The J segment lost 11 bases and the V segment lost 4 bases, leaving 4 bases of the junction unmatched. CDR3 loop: CASSSDRAAFF. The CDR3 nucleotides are TGTGCCAGCAGTTCCGACAGGGCGGCTTTCTTT.

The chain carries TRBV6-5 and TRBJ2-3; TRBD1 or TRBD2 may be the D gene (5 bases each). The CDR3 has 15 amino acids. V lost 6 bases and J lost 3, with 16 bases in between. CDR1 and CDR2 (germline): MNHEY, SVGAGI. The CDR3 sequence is CASRSLPEGTDTQYF. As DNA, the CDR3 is TGTGCCAGCAGATCCCTACCAGAGGGGACAGATACGCAGTATTTT.

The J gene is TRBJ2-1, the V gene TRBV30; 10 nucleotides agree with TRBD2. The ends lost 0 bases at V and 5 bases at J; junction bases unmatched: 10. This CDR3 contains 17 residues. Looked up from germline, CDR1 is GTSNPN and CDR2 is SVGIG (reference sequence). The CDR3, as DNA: TGTGCCTGGAGTGTACGGAGCGGGAGGGCCAGGGACAATGAGCAGTTCTTC. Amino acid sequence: CAWSVRSGRARDNEQFF.

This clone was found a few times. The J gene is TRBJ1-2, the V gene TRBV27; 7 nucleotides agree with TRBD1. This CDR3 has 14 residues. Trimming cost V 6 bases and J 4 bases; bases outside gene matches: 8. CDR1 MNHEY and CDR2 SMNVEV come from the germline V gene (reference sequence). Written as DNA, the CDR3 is TGTGCCAGCAGCCCGGACAGGATATTCTATGGCTACACCTTC. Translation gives CASSPDRIFYGYTF.

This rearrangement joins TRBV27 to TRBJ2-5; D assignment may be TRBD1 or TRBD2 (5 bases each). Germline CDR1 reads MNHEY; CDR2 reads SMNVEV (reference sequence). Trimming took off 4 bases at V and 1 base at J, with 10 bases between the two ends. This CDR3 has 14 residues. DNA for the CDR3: TGTGCCAGCAGTTGGGGACCTGGCCAAGAGACCCAGTACTTC. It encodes CASSWGPGQETQYF.

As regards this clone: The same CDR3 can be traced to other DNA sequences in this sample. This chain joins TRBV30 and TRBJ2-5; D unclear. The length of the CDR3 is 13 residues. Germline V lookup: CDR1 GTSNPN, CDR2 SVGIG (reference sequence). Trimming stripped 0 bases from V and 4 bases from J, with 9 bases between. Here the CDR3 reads CAWSVQWGETQYF. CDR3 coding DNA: TGTGCCTGGAGTGTACAGTGGGGAGAGACCCAGTACTTC.

The DNA of the CDR3 is TGCGCCAGCAGCCAAGAGCCTAGTTTAACCGGGGAGCTGTTTTTT. Protein product: CASSQEPSLTGELFF. The rearrangement uses TRBV4-1 and TRBJ2-2; D uncertain. CDR1 and CDR2 (germline): MGHRA, YSYEKL. The germline V and J ends were trimmed by 0 bases and 5 bases, with 10 bases remaining between them. The CDR3 length is 15 residues.

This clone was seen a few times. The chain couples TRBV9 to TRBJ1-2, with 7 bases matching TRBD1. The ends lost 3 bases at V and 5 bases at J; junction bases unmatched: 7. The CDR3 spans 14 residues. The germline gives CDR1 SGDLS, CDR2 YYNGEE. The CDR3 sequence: CASSGLRDSYGYTF. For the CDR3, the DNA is TGTGCCAGCAGCGGCCTCCGGGACAGTTATGGCTACACCTTC.

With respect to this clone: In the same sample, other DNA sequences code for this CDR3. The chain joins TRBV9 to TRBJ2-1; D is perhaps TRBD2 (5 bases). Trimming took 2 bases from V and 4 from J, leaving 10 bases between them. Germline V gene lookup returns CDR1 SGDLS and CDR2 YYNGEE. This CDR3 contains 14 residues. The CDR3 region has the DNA TGTGCCAGCAGCGTCGAGGGTCAATACAATGAGCAGTTCTTC. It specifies CASSVEGQYNEQFF.

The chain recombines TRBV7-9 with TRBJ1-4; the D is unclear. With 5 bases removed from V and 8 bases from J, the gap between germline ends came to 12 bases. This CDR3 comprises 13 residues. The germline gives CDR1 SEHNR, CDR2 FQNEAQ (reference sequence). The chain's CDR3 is CASSMALGEKLFF. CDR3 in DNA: TGTGCCAGCAGCATGGCCCTGGGGGAAAAACTGTTTTTT.

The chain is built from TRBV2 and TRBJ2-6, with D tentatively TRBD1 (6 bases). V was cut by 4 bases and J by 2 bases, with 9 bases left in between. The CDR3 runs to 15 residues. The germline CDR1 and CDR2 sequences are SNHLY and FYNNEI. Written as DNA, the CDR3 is TGTGCCAGCAGTGCCAGGGGTCCTGGGGCCAACGTCCTGACTTTC. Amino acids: CASSARGPGANVLTF.

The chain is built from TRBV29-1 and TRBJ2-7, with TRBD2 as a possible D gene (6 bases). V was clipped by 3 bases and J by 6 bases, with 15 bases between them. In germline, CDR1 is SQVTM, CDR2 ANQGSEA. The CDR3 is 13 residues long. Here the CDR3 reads CSVDGLSVGEQYF. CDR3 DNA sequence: TGCAGCGTTGATGGACTATCAGTGGGCGAGCAGTACTTC.

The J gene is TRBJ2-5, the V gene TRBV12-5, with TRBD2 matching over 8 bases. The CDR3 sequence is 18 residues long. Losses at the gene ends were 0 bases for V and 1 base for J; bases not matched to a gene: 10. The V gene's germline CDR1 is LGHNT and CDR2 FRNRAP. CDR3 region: CASGLVPIGGGIQETQYF. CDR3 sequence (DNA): TGTGCTAGTGGTTTGGTACCGATAGGCGGGGGGATCCAAGAGACCCAGTACTTC. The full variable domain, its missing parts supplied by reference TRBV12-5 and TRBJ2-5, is DARVTQTPRHKVTEMGQEVTMRCQPILGHNTVFWYRQTMMQGLELLAYFRNRAPLDDSGMPKDRFSAEMPDATLATLKIQPSEPRDSAVYFCASGLVPIGGGIQETQYFGPGTRLLVL.

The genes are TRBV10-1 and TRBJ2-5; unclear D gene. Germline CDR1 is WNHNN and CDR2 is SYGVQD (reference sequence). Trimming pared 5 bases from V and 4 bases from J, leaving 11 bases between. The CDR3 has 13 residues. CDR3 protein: CASSNGVGETQYF. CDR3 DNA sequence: TGCGCCAGCAGTAATGGGGTTGGAGAGACCCAGTACTTC.

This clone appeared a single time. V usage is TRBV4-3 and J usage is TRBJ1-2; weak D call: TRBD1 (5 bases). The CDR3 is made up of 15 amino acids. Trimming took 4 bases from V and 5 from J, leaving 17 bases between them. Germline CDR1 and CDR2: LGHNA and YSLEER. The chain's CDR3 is CASSPSGRAPYGYTF. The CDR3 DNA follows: TGCGCCAGCAGCCCGAGTGGCAGGGCACCTTATGGCTACACCTTC.

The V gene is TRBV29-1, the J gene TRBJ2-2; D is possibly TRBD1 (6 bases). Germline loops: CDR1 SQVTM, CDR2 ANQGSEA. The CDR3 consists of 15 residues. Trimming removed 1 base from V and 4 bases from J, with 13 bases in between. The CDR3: CSVEAPGHVTGELFF. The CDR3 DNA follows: TGCAGCGTTGAAGCTCCGGGACATGTCACCGGGGAGCTGTTTTTT.

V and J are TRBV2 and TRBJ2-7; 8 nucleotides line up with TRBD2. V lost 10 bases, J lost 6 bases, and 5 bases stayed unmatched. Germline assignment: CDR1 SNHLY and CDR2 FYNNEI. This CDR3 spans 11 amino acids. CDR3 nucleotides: TGTGCCACCGGAGCGGGGGTCGAGCAGTACTTC. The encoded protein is CATGAGVEQYF.

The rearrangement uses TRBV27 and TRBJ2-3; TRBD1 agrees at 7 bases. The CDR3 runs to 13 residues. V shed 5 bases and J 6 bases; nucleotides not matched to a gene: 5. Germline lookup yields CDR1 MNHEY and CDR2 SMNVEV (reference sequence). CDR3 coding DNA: TGTGCCAGCAGTCTCGACAGGGACGATACGCAGTATTTT. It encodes CASSLDRDDTQYF.

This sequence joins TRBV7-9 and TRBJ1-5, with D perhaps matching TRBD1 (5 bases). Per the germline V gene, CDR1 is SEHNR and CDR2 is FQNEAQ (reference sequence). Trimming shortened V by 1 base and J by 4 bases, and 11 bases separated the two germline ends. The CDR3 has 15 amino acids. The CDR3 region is CASSLGDPGNQPQHF. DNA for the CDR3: TGTGCCAGCAGCTTAGGGGACCCAGGGAATCAGCCCCAGCATTTT.